The clone carrying this TCR beta chain was counted ten times or more. Its antigen remains unidentified. If no ophthalmopathy appeared within 18 months of follow-up, hyperthyroidism was termed stable. Uncontrolled infections, pregnancy, lactation or other autoimmune diseases led to patient exclusion. This sample was included in a study of Graves' ophthalmopathy and Graves' hyperthyroidism. Turning to the study itself: Researchers obtained peripheral blood at initial diagnosis, before any treatment had begun.

Per the germline V gene, CDR1 is LNHNV and CDR2 is YYDKDF (reference sequence). V shed 3 bases and J 7 bases; nucleotides not matched to a gene: 8. CDR3 size: 15 residues. Beta-chain TCR CDR3 regions were amplified from RNA transcripts. An opening RT-PCR round employed HTBI primers and preceded a second-round multiplex PCR. TCRdb ran MiXCR on the multiplex PCR reads and lists one entry per CDR3 protein. The table records some 410,000 distinct CDR3 sequences, more than 20% of them present only once. Study-level results: Blood also carried most expanded thyroid clonotypes exceeding 0.001 frequency.

This chain uses TRBV15 with TRBJ2-2; 7 nucleotides line up with TRBD2. Material for sequencing was peripheral blood. The clonotype was recovered from a woman between 18 and 29 years old with stable Graves' hyperthyroidism. The CDR3 loop is CATSRPGLKNGELFF. DNA of the CDR3: TGTGCCACCAGCAGGCCGGGACTAAAAAACGGGGAGCTGTTTTTT.